This record covers a single T cell receptor (beta chain). V was trimmed by 4 bases and J by 0 bases, leaving 16 bases between them. This CDR3 is 17 amino acids long. The germline V gene encodes CDR1 SGHTA and CDR2 FQGNSA. The sample belongs to a study of cytomegalovirus exposure and HLA in healthy donors. PCR involved 60 Vbeta and 13 Jbeta primers. TCRdb's table, derived via immunoSEQ multiplex PCR, lists solely in-frame clones and lacks some. The sample has a few hundred thousand clones, more than 80% seen once. The chain is built from TRBV7-2 and TRBJ2-1, with TRBD1 as a possible D gene (6 bases). This receptor was identified in a young man in good health and CMV-seronegative. The specimen sequenced was PBMCs. DNA for the CDR3: TGTGCCAGCAGCTCAACACAGGGTCGGTCCTCCTACAATGAGCAGTTCTTC. The encoded protein is CASSSTQGRSSYNEQFF.